Below, 16 T cell receptor beta chains from the same sample are listed, as sequenced in a study of blood T cell repertoires in COVID-19. Sequencing was performed with immunoSEQ multiplex PCR; in TCRdb, only in-frame clones are kept and a portion is missing. The repertoire holds just under 350,000 clones, with approximately 82% as singletons. The sample taken for sequencing was peripheral blood. These receptors all stem from a man aged 25 to 40 with active or convalescent COVID-19.

The chain couples TRBV18 to TRBJ1-1; D is unclear. This CDR3 has 12 residues. Germline V gene data show CDR1 as KGHSH and CDR2 as LQKENI. The V end was cut by 4 bases, the J end by 1 base, with 4 bases between. Written as DNA, the CDR3 is TGTGCCAGCTCACTTCAGAACACTGAAGCTTTCTTT. Translated: CASSLQNTEAFF.

The chain is built from TRBV3-1 (or the pseudogene TRBV3-2) and TRBJ2-2; 12 nucleotides align to TRBD2. Germline values: CDR1 LGHDT, CDR2 YNNKEL (reference sequence). CDR3 size: 17 residues. V lost 0 bases, J lost 3 bases, and 2 bases stayed unmatched. The CDR3 bases are TGTGCCAGCAGCCAAGAACTAGCGGGGGGACACACCGGGGAGCTGTTTTTT. As protein: CASSQELAGGHTGELFF.

CDR3 DNA: TGTGCCAGCAGTGAAATGGGGGGGGAGAGCAATCAGCCCCAGCATTTT. Translation: CASSEMGGESNQPQHF. V gene TRBV6-1 combines with J gene TRBJ1-5; tentative D call: TRBD1 (5 bases). The CDR3 loop spans 16 amino acids. The germline V gene encodes CDR1 MNHNS and CDR2 SASEGT. Between the trimmed V and J ends, which lost 2 bases and 1 base, there was a span of 12 bases.

Here the CDR3 reads CASSQGTGTYNEQFF. In DNA form, the CDR3 reads TGCGCCAGCAGCCAAGGGACTGGCACCTACAATGAGCAGTTCTTC. The V call is TRBV4-3, the J call TRBJ2-1; D perhaps matches TRBD2 (5 bases). Trimming left V 1 base short and J 2 bases short, with 9 bases between. The CDR3 totals 15 residues. The V gene's germline CDR1 is LGHNA and CDR2 YSLEER.

The V gene is TRBV9, the J gene TRBJ2-7; TRBD2 might be the D (6 bases). Trimming took 4 bases from V and 0 from J, leaving 14 bases between them. The CDR3 length is 15 residues. The germline V gene encodes CDR1 SGDLS and CDR2 YYNGEE. The CDR3 DNA follows: TGTGCCAGCAGCAACCGGGACGGGAGCTCCTACGAGCAGTACTTC. Its protein product is CASSNRDGSSYEQYF.

This chain joins TRBV7-6 and TRBJ2-7; TRBD2 aligns across 11 bases. The V gene's germline CDR1 is SGHVS and CDR2 FNYEAQ. CDR3 length equals 17 residues. The junction had 15 bases not matched to a gene; V was cut back by 5 bases and J by 6 bases. CDR3 DNA: TGTGCCAGCAGCGCCCGCCCGCCCCCTAGCGGGGGGCTCGAGCAGTACTTC. This sequence encodes CASSARPPPSGGLEQYF.

The rearrangement joins TRBV6-5 to TRBJ1-1, with D perhaps TRBD1 (5 bases). Germline V gives CDR1 MNHEY, CDR2 SVGAGI. Trimming took off 0 bases at V and 9 bases at J, with 11 bases between the two ends. The CDR3 has 13 amino acids. This chain's CDR3 is CASSYSQDTKAFF. CDR3 nucleotides: TGTGCCAGCAGTTACTCGCAGGACACAAAAGCTTTCTTT.

This clone occurred a few times. V is TRBV29-1 and J is TRBJ2-3; D uncertain. CDR3 length: 13 residues. V lost 0 bases and J lost 6, with 10 bases in between. CDR1 is SQVTM, CDR2 ANQGSEA, per germline. CDR3 sequence: CSVEEATWDTQYF. The CDR3 DNA reads TGCAGCGTTGAAGAGGCCACCTGGGATACGCAGTATTTT.

The chain couples TRBV11-3 to TRBJ2-7, with 7 bases fitting TRBD1. Looked up from germline, CDR1 is SGHNT and CDR2 is YENEEA. This CDR3 comprises 14 residues. The V gene end was trimmed by 2 bases and the J gene end by 2 bases; junction bases not matched to a gene: 3. The CDR3 DNA reads as TGTGCCAGCAGCTTAAGTCAGGGGGCCTACGAGCAGTACTTC. It codes for CASSLSQGAYEQYF.

V usage is TRBV10-3 and J usage is TRBJ2-3; D ambiguous. The V gene's germline CDR1 is ENHRY and CDR2 SYGVKD. CDR3 length: 14 amino acids. Trimming removed 5 bases from V and 6 bases from J, with 15 bases in between. CDR3 coding DNA: TGTGCCATCAGTTTAGGCTTACTCGGGGATACGCAGTATTTT. Protein sequence: CAISLGLLGDTQYF.

V and J are TRBV5-4 and TRBJ2-1, with TRBD2 matching over 13 bases. This CDR3 has 16 residues. The germline CDR1 and CDR2 sequences are SGHNT and YYREEE (reference sequence). Trimming removed 4 bases from V and 5 bases from J; junction bases left unmatched: 6. The CDR3 nucleotides read TGTGCCAGCAGCCTACCGGGACTAGCGGGAAACAATGAGCAGTTCTTC. This codes for CASSLPGLAGNNEQFF.

The chain is built from TRBV5-6 and TRBJ1-1; D gene ambiguous. V was shortened by 0 bases and J by 5 bases, with 11 bases between the two germline ends. The CDR3 covers 14 residues. Per the germline V gene, CDR1 is SGHDT and CDR2 is YYEEEE. This CDR3 reads CASSLETRGTEAFF. The CDR3 nucleotides read TGTGCCAGCAGCTTGGAGACACGTGGAACTGAAGCTTTCTTT.

The chain employs TRBV20-1 and TRBJ2-5, with TRBD2 as a possible D gene (6 bases). CDR3 length: 11 residues. V gave up 3 bases and J gave up 5 bases, with 7 bases separating them. Germline V lookup: CDR1 DFQATT, CDR2 SNEGSKA (reference sequence). DNA of the CDR3: TGCAGTGCTAGCGGGAGCGAGACCCAGTACTTC. Translation gives CSASGSETQYF.

The chain carries TRBV14 and TRBJ1-2; maybe TRBD1 (6 bases). V was trimmed by 0 bases and J by 1 base, leaving 18 bases between them. The CDR3 runs to 18 residues. Germline V gives CDR1 SGHDN, CDR2 FVKESK. CDR3 sequence: CASSQDLGGGRSNYGYTF. The CDR3 DNA reads TGTGCCAGCAGCCAAGATCTTGGCGGGGGGCGCAGTAACTATGGCTACACCTTC.

This clone was detected a few times. The chain uses TRBV6-5 and TRBJ1-1; perhaps TRBD1 as D (6 bases). Germline lookup yields CDR1 MNHEY and CDR2 SVGAGI. V was pared by 6 bases and J by 1 base, with 15 bases between. This CDR3 has 15 residues. CDR3 amino acids: CASRNPGVRNTEAFF. CDR3 nucleotide sequence: TGTGCCAGCAGAAACCCAGGGGTACGGAACACTGAAGCTTTCTTT.

The chain links TRBV3-1 (or the pseudogene TRBV3-2) to TRBJ1-6, with D perhaps matching TRBD1 (6 bases). The length of the CDR3 is 16 residues. Germline V gives CDR1 LGHDT, CDR2 YNNKEL (reference sequence). The ends were cut back, 4 bases at V and 9 bases at J, with 19 bases in the middle. CDR3 in DNA: TGTGCCAGCAGCCCCTTCGGGGGGCGTGAGAGTTCACCCCTCCACTTT. Amino acid sequence: CASSPFGGRESSPLHF.